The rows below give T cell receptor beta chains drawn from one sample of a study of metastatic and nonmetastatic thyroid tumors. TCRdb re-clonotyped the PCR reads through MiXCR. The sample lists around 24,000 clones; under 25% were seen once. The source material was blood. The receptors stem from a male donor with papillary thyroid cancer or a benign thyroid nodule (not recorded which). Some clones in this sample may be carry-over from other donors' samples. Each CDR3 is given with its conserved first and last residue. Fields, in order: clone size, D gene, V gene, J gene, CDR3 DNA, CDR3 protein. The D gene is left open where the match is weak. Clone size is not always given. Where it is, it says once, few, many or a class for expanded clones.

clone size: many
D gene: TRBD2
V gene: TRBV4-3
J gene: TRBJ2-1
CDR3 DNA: TGCGCCAGCAGCCAAGTACGGGCTAGCGGGAGAGATAATGAGCAGTTCTTC
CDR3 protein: CASSQVRASGRDNEQFF

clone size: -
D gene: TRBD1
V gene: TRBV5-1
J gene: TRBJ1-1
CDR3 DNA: TGCGCCAGCAGCTCCGGGACAGCGATTAGCACTGAAGCTTTCTTT
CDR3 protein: CASSSGTAISTEAFF

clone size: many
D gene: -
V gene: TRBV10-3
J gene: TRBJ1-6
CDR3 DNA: TGTGCCACTCAGGGCAGCAATAATTCACCCCTCCACTTT
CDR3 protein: CATQGSNNSPLHF

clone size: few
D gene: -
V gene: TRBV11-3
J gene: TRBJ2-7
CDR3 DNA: TGTGCCAGCAGCCCAGACCCACGCTCCTACGAGCAGTACTTC
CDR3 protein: CASSPDPRSYEQYF

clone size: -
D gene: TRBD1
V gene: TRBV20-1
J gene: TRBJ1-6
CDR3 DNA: TGCAGTGCTATTCCGGACAGGACGACATCACCCCTCCACTTT
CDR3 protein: CSAIPDRTTSPLHF

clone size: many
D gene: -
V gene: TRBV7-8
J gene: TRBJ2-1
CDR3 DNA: TGTGCCAGCAGCTTAGCGGTTTCAGTATACTCCTACAATGAGCAGTTCTTC
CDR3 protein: CASSLAVSVYSYNEQFF

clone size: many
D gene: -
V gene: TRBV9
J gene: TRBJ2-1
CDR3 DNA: TGTGCCAGCAGCCAATCCTACAATGAGCAGTTCTTC
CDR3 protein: CASSQSYNEQFF

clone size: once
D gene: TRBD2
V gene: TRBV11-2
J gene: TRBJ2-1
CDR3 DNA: TGTGCCAGCAGCCCTGCGGGGGTGACCTACAATAAGCAGTTCTTC
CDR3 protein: CASSPAGVTYNKQFF

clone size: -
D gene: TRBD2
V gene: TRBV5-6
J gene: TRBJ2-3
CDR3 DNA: TGTGCCAGCAGCAGGTTAGTGGGAGGGTTCACAGATACGCAGTATTTT
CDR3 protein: CASSRLVGGFTDTQYF

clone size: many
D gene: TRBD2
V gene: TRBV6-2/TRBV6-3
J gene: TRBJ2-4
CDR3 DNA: TGTGCCAGCAGCCTCCGGGGGGAAACCAGCGGGAATAGTTGGAAAAACATTCAGTACTTC
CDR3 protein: CASSLRGETSGNSWKNIQYF

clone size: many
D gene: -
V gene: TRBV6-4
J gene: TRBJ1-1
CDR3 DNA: TGTGCCAGCAAGAGAGAGGACAGCCTGAACACTGAAGCTTTCTTT
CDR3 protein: CASKREDSLNTEAFF